This T cell receptor (beta chain) was recovered during a study of cytomegalovirus exposure and HLA in healthy donors. On the study more broadly: A later analysis reported the same platform for the roughly 120 validation repertoires and the 666 first-cohort repertoires.

Germline V gene lookup returns CDR1 SGHNT and CDR2 YENEEA. After removal of 0 bases from V and 4 bases from J, the junction contained 8 bases not matched to a gene. The length of the CDR3 is 17 residues. Produced via immunoSEQ multiplex PCR; TCRdb's table is partial and in-frame only. The table has tens of thousands of clones, 96% seen once; the top ten hold 4.5% to 5%. A roughly 120-subject validation cohort, separate from the approximately 690-subject first cohort, supplied the donors. The sequence was obtained from a woman aged 18-29 years in good health and CMV-seropositive. Sequencing was done on a sample of PBMCs. The rearrangement links TRBV11-3 to TRBJ2-1, with 8 bases aligning to TRBD1. This CDR3 is CASSLDIMGQEYNEQFF. In nucleotides, the CDR3 is TGTGCCAGCAGCTTAGATATAATGGGACAGGAATACAATGAGCAGTTCTTC.